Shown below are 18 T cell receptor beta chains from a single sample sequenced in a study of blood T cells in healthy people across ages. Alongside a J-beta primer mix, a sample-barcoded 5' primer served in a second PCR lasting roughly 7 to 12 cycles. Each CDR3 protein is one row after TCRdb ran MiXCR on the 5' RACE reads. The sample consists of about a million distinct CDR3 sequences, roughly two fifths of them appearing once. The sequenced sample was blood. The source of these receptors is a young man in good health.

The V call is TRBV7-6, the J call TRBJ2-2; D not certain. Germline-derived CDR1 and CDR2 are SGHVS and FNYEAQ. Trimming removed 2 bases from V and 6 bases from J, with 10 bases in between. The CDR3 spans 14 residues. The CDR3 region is CASSLIAGSGELFF. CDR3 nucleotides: TGTGCCAGCAGCTTAATCGCTGGTTCCGGGGAGCTGTTTTTT.

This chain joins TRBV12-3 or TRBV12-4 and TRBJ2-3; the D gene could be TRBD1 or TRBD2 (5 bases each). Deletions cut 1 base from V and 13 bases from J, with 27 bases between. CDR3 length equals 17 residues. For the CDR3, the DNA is TGTGCCAGCAGTTTAGAAGAGGGGACGTTGCGTACAGATATGGAGTATTTT. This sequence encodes CASSLEEGTLRTDMEYF.

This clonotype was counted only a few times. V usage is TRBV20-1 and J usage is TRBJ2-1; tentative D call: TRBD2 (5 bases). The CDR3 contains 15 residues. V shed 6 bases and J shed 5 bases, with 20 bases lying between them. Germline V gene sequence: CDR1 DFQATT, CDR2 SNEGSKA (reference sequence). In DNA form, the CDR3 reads TGCAGTGCGCGGGCGTGGGATCCCGAGGACAATGAGCAGTTCTTC. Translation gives CSARAWDPEDNEQFF.

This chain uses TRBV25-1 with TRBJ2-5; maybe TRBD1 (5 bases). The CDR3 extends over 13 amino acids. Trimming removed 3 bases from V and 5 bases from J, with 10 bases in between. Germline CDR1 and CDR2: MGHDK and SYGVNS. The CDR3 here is CASSDRSGETQYF. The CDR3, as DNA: TGTGCCAGCAGTGACCGCTCAGGGGAGACCCAGTACTTC.

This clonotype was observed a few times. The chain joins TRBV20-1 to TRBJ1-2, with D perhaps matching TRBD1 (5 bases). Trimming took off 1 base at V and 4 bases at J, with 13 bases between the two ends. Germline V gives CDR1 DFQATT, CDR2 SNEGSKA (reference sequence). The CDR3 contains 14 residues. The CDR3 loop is CSARVSREGYGYTF. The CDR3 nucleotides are TGCAGTGCTAGAGTGTCCAGGGAGGGCTATGGCTACACCTTC.

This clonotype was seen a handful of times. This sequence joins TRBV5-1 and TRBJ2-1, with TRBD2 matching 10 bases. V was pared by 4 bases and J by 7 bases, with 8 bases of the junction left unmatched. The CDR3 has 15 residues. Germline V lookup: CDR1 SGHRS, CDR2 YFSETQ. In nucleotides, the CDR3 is TGCGCCAGCAGCCAAGCGGGGGGGCCGGGTAATGAGCAGTTCTTC. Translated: CASSQAGGPGNEQFF.

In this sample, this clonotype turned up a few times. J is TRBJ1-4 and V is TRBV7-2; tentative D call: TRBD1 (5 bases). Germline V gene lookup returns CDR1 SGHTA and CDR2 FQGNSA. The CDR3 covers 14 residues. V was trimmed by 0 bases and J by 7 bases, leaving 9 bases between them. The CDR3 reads CASSLAGQGEKLFF. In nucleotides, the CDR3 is TGTGCCAGCAGCTTAGCAGGGCAGGGTGAAAAACTGTTTTTT.

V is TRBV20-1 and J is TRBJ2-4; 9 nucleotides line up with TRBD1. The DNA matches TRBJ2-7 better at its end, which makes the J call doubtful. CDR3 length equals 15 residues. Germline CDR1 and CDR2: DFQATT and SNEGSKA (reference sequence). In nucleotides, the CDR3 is TGCAGTGCTCAAAGCCGGGACAGGGTAGTAAACGAGCAGTACTTC. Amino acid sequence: CSAQSRDRVVNEQYF.

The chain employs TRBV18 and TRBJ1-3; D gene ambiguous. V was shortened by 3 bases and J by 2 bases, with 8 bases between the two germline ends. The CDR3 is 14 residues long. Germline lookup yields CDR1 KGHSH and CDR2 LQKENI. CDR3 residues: CASSPVAAGNTIYF. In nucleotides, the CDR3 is TGTGCCAGCTCACCGGTCGCAGCTGGAAACACCATATATTTT.

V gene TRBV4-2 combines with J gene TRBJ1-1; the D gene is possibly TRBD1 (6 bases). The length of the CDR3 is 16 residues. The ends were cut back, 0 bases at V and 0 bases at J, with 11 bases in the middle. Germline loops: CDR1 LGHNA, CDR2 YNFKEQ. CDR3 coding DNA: TGTGCCAGCAGCCAAGATCAGGGGTCGATGAACACTGAAGCTTTCTTT. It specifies CASSQDQGSMNTEAFF.

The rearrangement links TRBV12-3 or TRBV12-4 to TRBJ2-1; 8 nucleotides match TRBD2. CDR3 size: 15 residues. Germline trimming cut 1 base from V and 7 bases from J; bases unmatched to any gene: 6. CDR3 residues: CASSLGAGAINEQFF. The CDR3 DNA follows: TGTGCCAGCAGTTTAGGAGCGGGGGCTATTAATGAGCAGTTCTTC.

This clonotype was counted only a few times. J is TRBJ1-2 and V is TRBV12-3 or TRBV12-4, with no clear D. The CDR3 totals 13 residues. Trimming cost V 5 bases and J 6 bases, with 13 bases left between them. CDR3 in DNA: TGTGCCAGCAGTCCCCTCGGATATGATGGCTACACCTTC. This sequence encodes CASSPLGYDGYTF.

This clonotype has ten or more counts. Here the CDR3 DNA reads TGTGCCAGCAGTTGGACTAGCGGGGACAACAATGAGCAGTTCTTC. Its protein is CASSWTSGDNNEQFF. The chain recombines TRBV28 with TRBJ2-1; 12 nucleotides match TRBD2. The CDR3 totals 15 residues. Per the germline V gene, CDR1 is MDHEN and CDR2 is SYDVKM. The junction had 3 bases not matched to a gene; V was cut back by 4 bases and J by 5 bases.

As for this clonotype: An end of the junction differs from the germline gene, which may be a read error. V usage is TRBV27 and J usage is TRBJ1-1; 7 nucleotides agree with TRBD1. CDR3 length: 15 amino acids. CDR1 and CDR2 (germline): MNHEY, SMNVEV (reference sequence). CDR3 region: CASSLSTGRVTEAFF. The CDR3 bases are TGTGCCAGCAGTCTATCGACAGGGAGGGTCACTGAAGCTTTCTTT.

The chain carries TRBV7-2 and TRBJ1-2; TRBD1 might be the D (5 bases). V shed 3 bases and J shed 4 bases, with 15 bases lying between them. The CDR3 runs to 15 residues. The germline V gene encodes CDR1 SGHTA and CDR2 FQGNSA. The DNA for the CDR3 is TGTGCCAGCAGCTTTAGACCGGACACAATCTATGGCTACACCTTC. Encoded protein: CASSFRPDTIYGYTF.

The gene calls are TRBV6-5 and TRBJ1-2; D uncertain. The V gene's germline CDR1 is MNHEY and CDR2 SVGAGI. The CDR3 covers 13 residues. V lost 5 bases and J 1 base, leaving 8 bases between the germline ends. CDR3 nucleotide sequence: TGTGCCAGCAGTCCTGACGTTAACTATGGCTACACCTTC. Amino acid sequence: CASSPDVNYGYTF.

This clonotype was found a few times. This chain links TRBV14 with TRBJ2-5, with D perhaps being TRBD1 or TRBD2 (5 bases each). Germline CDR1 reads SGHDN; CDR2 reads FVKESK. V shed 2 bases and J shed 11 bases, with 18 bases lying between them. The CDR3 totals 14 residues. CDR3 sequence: CASSQQYGTREQYF. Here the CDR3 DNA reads TGTGCCAGCAGCCAACAATACGGGACGAGGGAGCAGTACTTC. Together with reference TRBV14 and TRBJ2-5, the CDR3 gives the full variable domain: EAGVTQFPSHSVIEKGQTVTLRCDPISGHDNLYWYRRVMGKEIKFLLHFVKESKQDESGMPNNRFLAERTGGTYSTLKVQPAELEDSGVYFCASSQQYGTREQYFGPGTRLLVL.

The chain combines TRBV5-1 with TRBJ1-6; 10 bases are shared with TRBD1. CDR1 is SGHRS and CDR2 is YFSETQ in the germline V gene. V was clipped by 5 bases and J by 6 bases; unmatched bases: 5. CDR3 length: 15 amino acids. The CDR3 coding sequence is TGCGCCAGCAGTATGGGACAGGGGAGTAATTCACCCCTCCACTTT. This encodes CASSMGQGSNSPLHF.